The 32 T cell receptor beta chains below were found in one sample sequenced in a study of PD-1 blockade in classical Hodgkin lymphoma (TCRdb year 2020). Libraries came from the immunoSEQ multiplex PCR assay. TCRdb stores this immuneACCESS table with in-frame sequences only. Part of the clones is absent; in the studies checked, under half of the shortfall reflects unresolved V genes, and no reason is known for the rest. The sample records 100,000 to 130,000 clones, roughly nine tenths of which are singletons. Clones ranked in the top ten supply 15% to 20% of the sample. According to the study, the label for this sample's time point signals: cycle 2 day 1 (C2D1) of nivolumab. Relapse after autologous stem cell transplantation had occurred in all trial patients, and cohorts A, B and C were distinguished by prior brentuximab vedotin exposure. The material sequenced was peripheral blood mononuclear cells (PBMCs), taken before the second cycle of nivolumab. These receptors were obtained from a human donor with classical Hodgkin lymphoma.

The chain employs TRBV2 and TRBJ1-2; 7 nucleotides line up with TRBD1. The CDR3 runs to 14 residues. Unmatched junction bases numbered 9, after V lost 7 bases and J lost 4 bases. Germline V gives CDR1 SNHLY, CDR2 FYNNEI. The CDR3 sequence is CASTGEDRVYGYTF. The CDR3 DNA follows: TGTGCCAGCACAGGGGAAGACAGGGTCTATGGCTACACCTTC.

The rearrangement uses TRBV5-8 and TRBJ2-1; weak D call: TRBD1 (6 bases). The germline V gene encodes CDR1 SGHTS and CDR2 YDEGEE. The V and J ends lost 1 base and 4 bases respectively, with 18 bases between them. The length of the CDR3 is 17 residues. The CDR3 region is CASSLQTRSQGYNEQFF. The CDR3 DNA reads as TGTGCCAGCAGCTTGCAGACGCGGAGTCAGGGGTACAATGAGCAGTTCTTC.

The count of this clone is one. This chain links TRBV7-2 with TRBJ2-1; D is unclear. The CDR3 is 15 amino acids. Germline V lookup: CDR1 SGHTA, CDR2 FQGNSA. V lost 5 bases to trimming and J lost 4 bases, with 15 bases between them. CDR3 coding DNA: TGTGCCAGCAGCCCCCGCTATACAGAGTACAATGAGCAGTTCTTC. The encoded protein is CASSPRYTEYNEQFF.

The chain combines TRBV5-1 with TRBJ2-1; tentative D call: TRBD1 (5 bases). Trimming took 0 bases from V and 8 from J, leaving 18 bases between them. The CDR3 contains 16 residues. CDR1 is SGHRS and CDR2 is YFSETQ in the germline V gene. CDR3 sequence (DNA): TGCGCCAGCAGCTTGGAGGGGAACCTCGATTTGTATGAGCAGTTCTTC. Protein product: CASSLEGNLDLYEQFF.

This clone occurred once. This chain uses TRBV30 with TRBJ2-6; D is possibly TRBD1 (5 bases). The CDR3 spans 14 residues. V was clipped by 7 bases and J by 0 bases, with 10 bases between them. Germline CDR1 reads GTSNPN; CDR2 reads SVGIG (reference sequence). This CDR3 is CASPQGSGANVLTF. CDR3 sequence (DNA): TGTGCCTCCCCCCAGGGCTCTGGGGCCAACGTCCTGACTTTC.

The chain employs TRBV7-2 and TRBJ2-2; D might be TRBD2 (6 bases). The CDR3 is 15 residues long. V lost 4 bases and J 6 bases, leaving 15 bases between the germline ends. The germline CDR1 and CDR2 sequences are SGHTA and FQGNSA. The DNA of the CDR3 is TGTGCCAGCAGCTACACCGGGACTCCAGCCGGGGAGCTGTTTTTT. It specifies CASSYTGTPAGELFF.

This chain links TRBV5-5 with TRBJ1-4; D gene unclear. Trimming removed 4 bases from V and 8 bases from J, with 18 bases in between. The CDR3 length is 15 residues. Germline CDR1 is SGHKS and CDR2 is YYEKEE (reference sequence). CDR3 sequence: CASSPLEGIGEKLFF. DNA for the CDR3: TGTGCCAGCAGCCCCCTAGAGGGAATAGGAGAAAAACTGTTTTTT.

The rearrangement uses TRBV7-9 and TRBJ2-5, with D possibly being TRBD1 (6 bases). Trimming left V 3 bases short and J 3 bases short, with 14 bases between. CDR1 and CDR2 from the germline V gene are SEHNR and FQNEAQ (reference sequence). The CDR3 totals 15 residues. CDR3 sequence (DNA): TGTGCCAGCAGCTTCCGTGGGGGCTATGAAGAGACCCAGTACTTC. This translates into CASSFRGGYEETQYF.

The CDR3 nucleotides read TGTGCCAGCAGCTTAGATGCAGCGAGCTCCTACAATGAGCAGTTCTTC. Protein sequence: CASSLDAASSYNEQFF. The chain links TRBV7-6 to TRBJ2-1; D not resolved. The CDR3 consists of 16 residues. Trimming took 1 base from V and 0 from J, leaving 10 bases between them. Germline lookup yields CDR1 SGHVS and CDR2 FNYEAQ.

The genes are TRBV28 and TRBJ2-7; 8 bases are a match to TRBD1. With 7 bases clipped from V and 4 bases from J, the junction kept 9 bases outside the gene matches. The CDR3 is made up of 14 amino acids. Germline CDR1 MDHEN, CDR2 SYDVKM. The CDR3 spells CASNQFRTGYEQYF. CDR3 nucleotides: TGTGCCAGCAACCAATTTCGGACAGGGTACGAGCAGTACTTC.

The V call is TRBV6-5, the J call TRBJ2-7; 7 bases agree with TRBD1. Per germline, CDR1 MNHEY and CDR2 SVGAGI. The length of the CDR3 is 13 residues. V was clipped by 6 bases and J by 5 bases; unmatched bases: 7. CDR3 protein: CASRPLDRDEQYF. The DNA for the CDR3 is TGTGCCAGCAGACCCCTCGACAGGGACGAGCAGTACTTC.

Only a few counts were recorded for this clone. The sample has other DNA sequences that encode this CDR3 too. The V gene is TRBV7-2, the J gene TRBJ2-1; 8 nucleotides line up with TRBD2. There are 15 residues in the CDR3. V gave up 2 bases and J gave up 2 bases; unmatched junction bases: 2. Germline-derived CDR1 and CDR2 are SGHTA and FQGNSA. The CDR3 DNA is TGTGCCAGCAGCTTAACTAGCGGACCCTACAATGAGCAGTTCTTC. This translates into CASSLTSGPYNEQFF.

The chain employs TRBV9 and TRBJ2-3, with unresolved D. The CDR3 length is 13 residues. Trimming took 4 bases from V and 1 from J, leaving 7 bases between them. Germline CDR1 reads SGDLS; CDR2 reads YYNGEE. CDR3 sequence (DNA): TGTGCCAGCAGCTCGGTGGGCACAGATACGCAGTATTTT. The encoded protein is CASSSVGTDTQYF. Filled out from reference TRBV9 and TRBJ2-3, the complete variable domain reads DSGVTQTPKHLITATGQRVTLRCSPRSGDLSVYWYQQSLDQGLQFLIQYYNGEERAKGNILERFSAQQFPDLHSELNLSSLELGDSALYFCASSSVGTDTQYFGPGTRLTVL.

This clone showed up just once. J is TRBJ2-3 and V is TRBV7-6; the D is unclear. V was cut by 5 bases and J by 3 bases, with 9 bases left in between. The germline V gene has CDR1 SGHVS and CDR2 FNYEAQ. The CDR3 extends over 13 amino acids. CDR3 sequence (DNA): TGTGCCAGCAGCCCAACCACGACAGATACGCAGTATTTT. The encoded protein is CASSPTTTDTQYF.

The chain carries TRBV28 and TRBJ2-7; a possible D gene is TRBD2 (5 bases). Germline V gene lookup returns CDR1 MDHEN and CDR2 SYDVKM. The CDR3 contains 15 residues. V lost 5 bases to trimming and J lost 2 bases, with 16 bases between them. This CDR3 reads CASSPGGSSTYEQYF. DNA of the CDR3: TGTGCCAGCAGTCCGGGCGGGTCTTCAACCTACGAGCAGTACTTC.

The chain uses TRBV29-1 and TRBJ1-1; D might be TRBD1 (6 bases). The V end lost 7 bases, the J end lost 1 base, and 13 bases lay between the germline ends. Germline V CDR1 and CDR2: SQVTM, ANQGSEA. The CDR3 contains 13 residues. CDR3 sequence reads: CSGGGRENTEAFF. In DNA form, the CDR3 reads TGCAGCGGAGGGGGTAGAGAGAACACTGAAGCTTTCTTT.

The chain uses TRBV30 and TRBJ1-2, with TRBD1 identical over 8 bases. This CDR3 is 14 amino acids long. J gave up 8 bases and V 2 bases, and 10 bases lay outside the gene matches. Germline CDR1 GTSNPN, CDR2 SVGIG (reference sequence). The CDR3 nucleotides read TGTGCCTGGAGTCCCGGGCAGGGGGCGTCCGGCTACACCTTC. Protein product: CAWSPGQGASGYTF.

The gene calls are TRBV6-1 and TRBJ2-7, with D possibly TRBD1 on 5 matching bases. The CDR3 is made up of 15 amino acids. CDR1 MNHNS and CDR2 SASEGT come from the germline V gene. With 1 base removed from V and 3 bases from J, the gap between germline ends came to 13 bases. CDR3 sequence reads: CASSEERGLRYEQYF. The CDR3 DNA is TGTGCCAGCAGTGAAGAAAGGGGTTTACGCTACGAGCAGTACTTC.

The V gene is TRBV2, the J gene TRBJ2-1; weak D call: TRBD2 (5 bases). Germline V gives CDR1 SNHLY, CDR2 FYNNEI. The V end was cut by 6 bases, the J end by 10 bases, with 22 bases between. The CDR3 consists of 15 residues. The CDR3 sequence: CASRESSGASPEQFF. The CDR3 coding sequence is TGTGCCAGCAGAGAGTCCAGCGGAGCCTCCCCGGAGCAGTTCTTC. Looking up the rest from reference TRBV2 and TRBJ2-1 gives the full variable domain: EPEVTQTPSHQVTQMGQEVILRCVPISNHLYFYWYRQILGQKVEFLVSFYNNEISEKSEIFDDQFSVERPDGSNFTLKIRSTKLEDSAMYFCASRESSGASPEQFFGPGTRLTVL.

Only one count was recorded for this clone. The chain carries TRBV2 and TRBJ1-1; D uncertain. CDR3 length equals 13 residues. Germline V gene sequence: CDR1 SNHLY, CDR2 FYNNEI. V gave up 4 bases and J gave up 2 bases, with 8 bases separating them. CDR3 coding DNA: TGTGCCAGCAGTGGTCAGTCTAACACTGAAGCTTTCTTT. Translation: CASSGQSNTEAFF.

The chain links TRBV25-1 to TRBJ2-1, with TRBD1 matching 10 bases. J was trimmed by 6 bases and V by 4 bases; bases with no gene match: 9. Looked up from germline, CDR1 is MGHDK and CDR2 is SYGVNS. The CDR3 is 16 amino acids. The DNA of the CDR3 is TGTGCCAGCAGTGGGCCCGCCGGGACAGGGGTCAATGAGCAGTTCTTC. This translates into CASSGPAGTGVNEQFF.

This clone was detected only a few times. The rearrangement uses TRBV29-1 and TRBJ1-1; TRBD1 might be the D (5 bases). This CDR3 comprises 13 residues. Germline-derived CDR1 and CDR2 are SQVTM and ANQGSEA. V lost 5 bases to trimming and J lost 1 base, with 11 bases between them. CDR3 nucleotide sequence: TGCAGCGTTTGGGCGACAGCGAACACTGAAGCTTTCTTT. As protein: CSVWATANTEAFF.

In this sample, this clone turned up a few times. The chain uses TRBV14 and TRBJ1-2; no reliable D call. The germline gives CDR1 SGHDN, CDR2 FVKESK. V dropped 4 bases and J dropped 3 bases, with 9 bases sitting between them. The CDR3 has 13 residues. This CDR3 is CASSPKVYYGYTF. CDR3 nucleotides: TGTGCCAGCAGCCCCAAGGTATACTATGGCTACACCTTC.

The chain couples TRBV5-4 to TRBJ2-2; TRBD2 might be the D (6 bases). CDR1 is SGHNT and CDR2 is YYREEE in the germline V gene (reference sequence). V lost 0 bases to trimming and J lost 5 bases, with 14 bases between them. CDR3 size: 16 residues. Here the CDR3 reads CASSLGRAGGTGELFF. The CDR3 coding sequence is TGTGCCAGCAGCTTGGGCAGGGCCGGGGGAACCGGGGAGCTGTTTTTT.

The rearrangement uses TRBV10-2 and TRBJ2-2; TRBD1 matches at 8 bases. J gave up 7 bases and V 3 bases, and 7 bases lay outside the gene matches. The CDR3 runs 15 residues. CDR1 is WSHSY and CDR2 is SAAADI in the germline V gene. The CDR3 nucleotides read TGCGCCAGCAGTGACTGGACAGGGCTTGTCGGGGAGCTGTTTTTT. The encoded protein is CASSDWTGLVGELFF.

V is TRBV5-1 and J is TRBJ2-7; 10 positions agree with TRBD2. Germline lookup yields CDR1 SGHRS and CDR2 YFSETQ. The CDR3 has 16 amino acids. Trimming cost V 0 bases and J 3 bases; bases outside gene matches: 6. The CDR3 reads CASSLGLAGADYEQYF. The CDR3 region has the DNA TGCGCCAGCAGCTTGGGGCTAGCGGGAGCGGACTACGAGCAGTACTTC.

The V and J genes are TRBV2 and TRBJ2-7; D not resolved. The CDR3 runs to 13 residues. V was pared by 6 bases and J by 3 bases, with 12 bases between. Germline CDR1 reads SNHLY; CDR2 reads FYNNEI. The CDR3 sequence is CASSLMQNYEQYF. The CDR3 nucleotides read TGTGCCAGCAGCCTGATGCAGAACTACGAGCAGTACTTC.

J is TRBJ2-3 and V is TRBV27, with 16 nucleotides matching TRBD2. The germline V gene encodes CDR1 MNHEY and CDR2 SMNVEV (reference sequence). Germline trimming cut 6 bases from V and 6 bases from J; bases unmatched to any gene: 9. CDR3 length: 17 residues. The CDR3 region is CASSRPGTSGRGDTQYF. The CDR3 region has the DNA TGTGCCAGCAGCCGTCCCGGGACTAGCGGGAGGGGGGATACGCAGTATTTT.

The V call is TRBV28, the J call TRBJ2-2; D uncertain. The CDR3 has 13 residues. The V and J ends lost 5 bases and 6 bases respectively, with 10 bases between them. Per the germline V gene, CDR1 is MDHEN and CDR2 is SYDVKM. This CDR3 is CASSLNLPGELFF. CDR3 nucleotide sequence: TGTGCCAGCAGTCTAAATCTTCCCGGGGAGCTGTTTTTT.

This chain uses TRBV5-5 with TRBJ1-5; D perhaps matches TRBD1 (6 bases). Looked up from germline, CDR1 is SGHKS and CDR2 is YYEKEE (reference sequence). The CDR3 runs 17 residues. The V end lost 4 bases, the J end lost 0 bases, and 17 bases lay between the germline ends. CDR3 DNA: TGTGCCAGCAGCCCCCAAAACAGGGAATATAGCAATCAGCCCCAGCATTTT. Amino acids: CASSPQNREYSNQPQHF.

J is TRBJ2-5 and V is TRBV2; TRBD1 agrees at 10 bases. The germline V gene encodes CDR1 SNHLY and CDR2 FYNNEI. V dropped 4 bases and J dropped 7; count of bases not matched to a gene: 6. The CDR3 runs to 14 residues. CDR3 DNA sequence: TGTGCCAGCAGTGCCTGGACAGGGGGTGGGACCCAGTACTTC. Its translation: CASSAWTGGGTQYF.

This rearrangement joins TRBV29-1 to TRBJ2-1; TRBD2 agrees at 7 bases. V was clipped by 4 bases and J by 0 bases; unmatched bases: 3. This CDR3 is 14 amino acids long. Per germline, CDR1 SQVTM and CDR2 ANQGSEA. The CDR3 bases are TGCAGCGTTGGCGGGAGAGGCTCCTACAATGAGCAGTTCTTC. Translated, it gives CSVGGRGSYNEQFF.